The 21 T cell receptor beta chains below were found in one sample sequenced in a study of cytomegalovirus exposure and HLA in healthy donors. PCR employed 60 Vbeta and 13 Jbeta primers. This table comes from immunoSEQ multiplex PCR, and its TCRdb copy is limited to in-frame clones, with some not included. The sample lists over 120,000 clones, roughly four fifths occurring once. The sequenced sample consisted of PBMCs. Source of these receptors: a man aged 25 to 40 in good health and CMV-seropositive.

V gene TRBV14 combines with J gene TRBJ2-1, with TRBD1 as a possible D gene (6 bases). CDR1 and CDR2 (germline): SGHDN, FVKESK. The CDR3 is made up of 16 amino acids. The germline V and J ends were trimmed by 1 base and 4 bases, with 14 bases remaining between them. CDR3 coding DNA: TGTGCCAGCAGCCAAGCCCTGAGGACAGATTACAATGAGCAGTTCTTC. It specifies CASSQALRTDYNEQFF.

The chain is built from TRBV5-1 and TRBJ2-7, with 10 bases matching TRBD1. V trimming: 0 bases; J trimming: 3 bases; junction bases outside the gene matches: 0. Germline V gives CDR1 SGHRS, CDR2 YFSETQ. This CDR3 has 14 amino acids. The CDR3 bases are TGCGCCAGCAGCTTGGGGACAGGGGGCTACGAGCAGTACTTC. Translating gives CASSLGTGGYEQYF.

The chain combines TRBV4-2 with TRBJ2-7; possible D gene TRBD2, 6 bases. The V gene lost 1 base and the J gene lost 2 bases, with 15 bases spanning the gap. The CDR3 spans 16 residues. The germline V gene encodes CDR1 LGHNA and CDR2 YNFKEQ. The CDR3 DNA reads TGTGCCAGCAGCCAAGTCCTTGGGGGGACGGCCTACGAGCAGTACTTC. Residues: CASSQVLGGTAYEQYF.

This CDR3 is CASSLLGQGAGGYTF. CDR3 DNA: TGTGCCAGCAGTTTACTGGGACAGGGGGCAGGAGGCTACACCTTC. The chain is built from TRBV28 and TRBJ1-2; TRBD1 matches 12 bases. Germline CDR1 MDHEN, CDR2 SYDVKM. The V and J ends lost 2 bases and 8 bases, in that order; junction bases with no gene match: 6. The CDR3 totals 15 residues.

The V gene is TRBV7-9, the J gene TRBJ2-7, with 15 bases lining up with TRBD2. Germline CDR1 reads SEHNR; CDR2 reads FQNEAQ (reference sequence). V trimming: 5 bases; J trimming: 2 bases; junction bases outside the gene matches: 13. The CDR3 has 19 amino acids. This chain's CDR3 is CASSPGLAGGYVIPYEQYF. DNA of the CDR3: TGTGCCAGCAGCCCCGGACTAGCGGGAGGGTATGTTATCCCCTACGAGCAGTACTTC.

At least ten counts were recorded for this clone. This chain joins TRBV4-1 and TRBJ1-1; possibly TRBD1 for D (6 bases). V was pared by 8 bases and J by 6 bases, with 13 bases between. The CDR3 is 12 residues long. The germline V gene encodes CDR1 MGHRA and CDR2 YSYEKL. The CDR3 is CASGTGISEAFF. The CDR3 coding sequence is TGCGCCAGCGGAACAGGGATTTCTGAAGCTTTCTTT.

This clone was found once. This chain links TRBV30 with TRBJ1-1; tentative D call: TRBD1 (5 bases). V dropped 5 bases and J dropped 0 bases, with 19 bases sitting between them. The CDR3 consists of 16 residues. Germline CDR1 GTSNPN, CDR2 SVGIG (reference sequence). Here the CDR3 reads CAWENARGGMNTEAFF. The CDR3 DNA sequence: TGTGCCTGGGAGAATGCGCGGGGGGGGATGAACACTGAAGCTTTCTTT.

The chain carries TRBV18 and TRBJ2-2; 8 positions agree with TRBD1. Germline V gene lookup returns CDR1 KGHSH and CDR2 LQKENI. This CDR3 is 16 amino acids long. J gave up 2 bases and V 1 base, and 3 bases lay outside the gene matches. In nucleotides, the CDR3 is TGTGCCAGCTCACCACGGGGACAGGACAACACCGGGGAGCTGTTTTTT. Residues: CASSPRGQDNTGELFF.

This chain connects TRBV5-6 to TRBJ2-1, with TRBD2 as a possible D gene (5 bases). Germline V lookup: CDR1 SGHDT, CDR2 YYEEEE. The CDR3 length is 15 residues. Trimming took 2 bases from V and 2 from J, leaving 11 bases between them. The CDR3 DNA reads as TGTGCCAGCAGCTTCCAGGACGGGACCTACAATGAGCAGTTCTTC. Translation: CASSFQDGTYNEQFF.

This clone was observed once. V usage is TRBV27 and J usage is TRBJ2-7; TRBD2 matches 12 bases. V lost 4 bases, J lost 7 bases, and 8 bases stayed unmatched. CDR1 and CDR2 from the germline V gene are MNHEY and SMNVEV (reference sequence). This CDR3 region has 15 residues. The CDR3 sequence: CASSSPLAGGEEQYF. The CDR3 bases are TGTGCCAGCAGTTCCCCCCTAGCGGGAGGGGAAGAGCAGTACTTC.

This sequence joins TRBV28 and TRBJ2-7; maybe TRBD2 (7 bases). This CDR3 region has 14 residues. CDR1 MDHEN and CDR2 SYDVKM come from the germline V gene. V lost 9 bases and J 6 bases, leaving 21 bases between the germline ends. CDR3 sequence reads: CASERGGFLGEQYF. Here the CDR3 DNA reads TGTGCCAGTGAGAGGGGGGGGTTTCTGGGCGAGCAGTACTTC.

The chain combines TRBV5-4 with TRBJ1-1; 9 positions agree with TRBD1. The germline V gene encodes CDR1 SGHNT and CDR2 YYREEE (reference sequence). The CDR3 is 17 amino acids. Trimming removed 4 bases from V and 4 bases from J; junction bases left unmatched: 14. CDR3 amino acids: CASSHLSLGQGSTEAFF. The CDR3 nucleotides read TGTGCCAGCAGCCATTTGTCTTTGGGACAGGGATCCACTGAAGCTTTCTTT.

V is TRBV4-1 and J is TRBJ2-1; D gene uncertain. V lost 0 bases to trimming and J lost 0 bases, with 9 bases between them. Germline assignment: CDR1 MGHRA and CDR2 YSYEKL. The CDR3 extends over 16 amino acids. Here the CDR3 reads CASSQESLSSYNEQFF. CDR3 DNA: TGCGCCAGCAGCCAAGAGTCACTGAGCTCCTACAATGAGCAGTTCTTC.

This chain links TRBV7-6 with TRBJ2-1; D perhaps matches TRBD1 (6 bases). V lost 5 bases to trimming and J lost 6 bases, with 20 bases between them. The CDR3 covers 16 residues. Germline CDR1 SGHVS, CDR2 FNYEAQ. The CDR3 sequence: CASSDSGQREANEQFF. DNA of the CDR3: TGTGCCAGCAGCGACTCTGGACAGAGGGAAGCCAATGAGCAGTTCTTC.

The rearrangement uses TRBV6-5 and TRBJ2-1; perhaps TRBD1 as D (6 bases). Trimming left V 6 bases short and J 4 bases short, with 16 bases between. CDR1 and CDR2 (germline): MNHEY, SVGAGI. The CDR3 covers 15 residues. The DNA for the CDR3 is TGTGCCAGCAGCCGCGAGGGGGTATCATACAATGAGCAGTTCTTC. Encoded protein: CASSREGVSYNEQFF.

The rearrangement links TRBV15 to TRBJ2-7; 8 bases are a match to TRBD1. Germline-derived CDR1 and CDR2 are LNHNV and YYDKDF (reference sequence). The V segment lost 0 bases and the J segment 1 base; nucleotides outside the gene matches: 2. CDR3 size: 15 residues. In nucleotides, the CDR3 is TGTGCCACCAGCAGAGAAGGGACAGGATCCTACGAGCAGTACTTC. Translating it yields CATSREGTGSYEQYF.

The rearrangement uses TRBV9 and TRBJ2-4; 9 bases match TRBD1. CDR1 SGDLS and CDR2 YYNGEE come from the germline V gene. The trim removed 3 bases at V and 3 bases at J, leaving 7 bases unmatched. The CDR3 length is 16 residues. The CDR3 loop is CASSEDRGTGKNIQYF. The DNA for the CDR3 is TGTGCCAGCAGCGAGGACAGGGGAACGGGCAAAAACATTCAGTACTTC.

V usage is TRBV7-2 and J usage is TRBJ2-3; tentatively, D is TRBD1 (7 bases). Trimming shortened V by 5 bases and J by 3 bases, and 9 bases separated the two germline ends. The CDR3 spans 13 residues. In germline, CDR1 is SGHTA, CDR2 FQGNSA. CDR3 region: CASSPGGTDTQYF. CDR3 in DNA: TGTGCCAGCAGCCCAGGGGGGACAGATACGCAGTATTTT.

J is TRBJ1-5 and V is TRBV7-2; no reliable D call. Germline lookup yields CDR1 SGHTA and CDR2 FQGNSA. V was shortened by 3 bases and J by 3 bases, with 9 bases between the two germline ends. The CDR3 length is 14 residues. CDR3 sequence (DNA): TGTGCCAGCAGCTTCCACAGCCTCAATCAGCCCCAGCATTTT. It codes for CASSFHSLNQPQHF. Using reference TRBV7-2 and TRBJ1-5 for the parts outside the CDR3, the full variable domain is GAGVSQSPSNKVTEKGKDVELRCDPISGHTALYWYRQSLGQGLEFLIYFQGNSAPDKSGLPSDRFSAERTGGSVSTLTIQRTQQEDSAVYLCASSFHSLNQPQHFGDGTRLSIL.

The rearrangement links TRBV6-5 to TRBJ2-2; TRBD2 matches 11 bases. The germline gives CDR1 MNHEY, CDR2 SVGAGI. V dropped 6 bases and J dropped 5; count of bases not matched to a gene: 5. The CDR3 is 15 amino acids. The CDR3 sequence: CASRRLAGTTGELFF. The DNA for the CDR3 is TGTGCCAGCAGGAGACTAGCGGGGACGACCGGGGAGCTGTTTTTT.

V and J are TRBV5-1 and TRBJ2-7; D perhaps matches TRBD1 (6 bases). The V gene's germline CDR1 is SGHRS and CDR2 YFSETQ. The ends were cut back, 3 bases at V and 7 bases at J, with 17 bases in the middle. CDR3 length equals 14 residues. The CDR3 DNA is TGCGCCAGCAGCTCACAGGGACGTCCGGTAGAGCAGTACTTC. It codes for CASSSQGRPVEQYF.